The rows below give T cell receptor beta chains drawn from one sample of a study of T cells in Graves' hyperthyroidism and ophthalmopathy. One entry per CDR3 protein, called by TCRdb with MiXCR from the multiplex PCR reads. Counted here are some 350,000 distinct CDR3 sequences, roughly 13% occurring once; the ten biggest clones make up around 32%. The material sequenced was blood. These receptors came from a woman in her forties with Graves' ophthalmopathy. The CDR3 runs from the conserved cysteine through the conserved F or W. D genes are given only for firm matches. Clone size, where shown, is once, few, many, or a class for clones that have expanded.

v_gene	abundance	j_gene	d_gene	CDR3aa	CDR3nt
TRBV5-5	.	TRBJ2-3	TRBD2	CASGGLAGDTQYF	TGTGCCAGCGGGGGACTAGCGGGCGATACGCAGTATTTT
TRBV28	many	TRBJ2-3	TRBD2	CATEPAGGLDTQYF	TGTGCCACCGAGCCGGCGGGAGGGCTAGATACGCAGTATTTT
TRBV20-1	many	TRBJ1-5	.	CSASQPGREPQHF	TGCAGTGCTAGTCAACCCGGGAGGGAGCCCCAGCATTTT
TRBV4-1	few	TRBJ1-3	.	CASSQVLPVRPGDTIYF	TGCGCCAGCAGCCAAGTTCTGCCAGTCCGACCCGGGGACACCATATATTTT
TRBV12-3/TRBV12-4	many	TRBJ2-7	.	CASSSRRGGILYEQYF	TGTGCCAGCAGCTCTAGAAGGGGTGGTATTCTGTACGAGCAGTACTTC
TRBV5-1	.	TRBJ2-1	TRBD2	CASSPQRGSTSGGDNEQFF	TGCGCCAGCAGCCCTCAAAGGGGGTCAACTAGCGGGGGGGACAATGAGCAGTTCTTC
TRBV12-3/TRBV12-4	many	TRBJ2-1	TRBD2	CASGPLAGVYNEQFF	TGTGCCAGCGGGCCTCTAGCGGGGGTATACAATGAGCAGTTCTTC
TRBV25-1	many	TRBJ2-1	.	CASSESQQDVWHEQFF	TGTGCCAGCAGTGAATCCCAACAGGATGTATGGCATGAGCAGTTCTTC
TRBV29-1	many	TRBJ2-1	TRBD2	CPGGGCRFSEQFF	TGCCCCGGGGGGGGCTGCAGGTTTAGTGAGCAGTTCTTC
TRBV6-1	few	TRBJ2-1	.	CASSEWGNRYNEQFF	TGTGCCAGCAGTGAATGGGGTAATCGCTACAATGAGCAGTTCTTC
TRBV28	.	TRBJ2-1	TRBD1	CASSSGTGVNEQFF	TGTGCCAGCAGTTCAGGGACAGGGGTTAACGAGCAGTTCTTC
TRBV20-1	many	TRBJ2-1	TRBD2	CSAGLLAGVYNEQFF	TGCAGTGCTGGCCTACTAGCGGGGGTCTACAATGAGCAGTTCTTC
TRBV2	many	TRBJ2-1	TRBD2	CASRSSSGAPEQFF	TGTGCCAGCAGATCCTCTAGCGGGGCGCCGGAGCAGTTCTTC
TRBV12-3/TRBV12-4	many	TRBJ2-7	TRBD1	CASSRTRDRGPDEQYF	TGTGCCAGCAGCCGAACCCGGGACAGGGGGCCCGACGAGCAGTACTTC
TRBV10-3	.	TRBJ2-1	.	CAIRLADYNEQFF	TGTGCCATCAGACTAGCAGACTACAATGAGCAGTTCTTC
TRBV20-1	.	TRBJ1-2	TRBD1	CSARGQGDSGYTF	TGCAGTGCTAGAGGACAGGGCGATAGTGGCTACACCTTC
TRBV18	many	TRBJ1-1	.	CASSPPARTEAFF	TGTGCCAGCTCACCACCGGCGCGAACTGAAGCTTTCTTT
TRBV19	.	TRBJ2-1	TRBD1	CASKWGTGPEGGEFF	TGTGCCAGTAAATGGGGGACAGGGCCTGAGGGTGGTGAGTTCTTC
TRBV7-2	many	TRBJ1-2	.	CASSLLGINGYTF	TGTGCCAGCAGCTTACTAGGGATAAATGGCTACACCTTC
TRBV12-3/TRBV12-4	.	TRBJ2-1	.	CASSPTDIPSYNEQFF	TGTGCCAGCAGCCCCACCGACATTCCTTCGTACAATGAGCAGTTCTTC
TRBV20-1	many	TRBJ1-1	.	CSAEDVTEAFF	TGCAGTGCGGAAGACGTAACTGAAGCTTTCTTT
TRBV12-3/TRBV12-4	many	TRBJ2-2	.	CASSSGIWGELFF	TGTGCCAGCAGTTCCGGGATCTGGGGGGAGCTGTTTTTT
TRBV24-1	many	TRBJ2-5	TRBD2	CATSDPRPSGGPKETQYF	TGTGCCACCAGTGATCCCAGGCCAAGCGGGGGCCCCAAAGAGACCCAGTACTTC
TRBV12-3/TRBV12-4	many	TRBJ2-7	TRBD2	CASSWGIGGIGEQYF	TGTGCCAGCAGTTGGGGGATCGGGGGGATTGGCGAGCAGTACTTC
TRBV5-1	.	TRBJ2-5	TRBD2	CASSFSGVHRETQYF	TGCGCCAGCAGCTTCAGCGGGGTCCACCGGGAGACCCAGTACTTC
TRBV19	many	TRBJ1-1	.	CASSLQQGSAFF	TGTGCCAGTAGTCTTCAACAGGGTTCGGCTTTCTTT
TRBV6-1	.	TRBJ2-4	.	CASSDQGSRNIQYF	TGTGCCAGCAGTGATCAGGGGAGCAGGAACATTCAGTACTTC
TRBV15	many	TRBJ2-1	.	CATSRLQGREQFF	TGTGCCACCAGCAGATTGCAGGGGCGTGAGCAGTTCTTC
TRBV20-1	.	TRBJ2-7	.	CSARDDQGPFSSYEQYF	TGCAGTGCTAGAGATGATCAGGGGCCTTTTAGCTCCTACGAGCAGTACTTC
TRBV20-1	many	TRBJ1-2	.	CSASGIGYTF	TGCAGTGCTAGTGGGATTGGCTACACCTTC
TRBV30	many	TRBJ1-5	.	CAWSSLLGDPQHF	TGTGCCTGGAGTTCACTCCTTGGGGACCCGCAGCATTTT
TRBV18	many	TRBJ2-7	.	CASSPSGVYEQYF	TGTGCCAGCTCACCTAGTGGGGTCTACGAGCAGTACTTC
TRBV2	many	TRBJ2-1	TRBD1	CTSSEAPGQGSEQFF	TGTACCAGCAGTGAAGCGCCGGGACAGGGGTCTGAGCAGTTCTTC
TRBV6-1	.	TRBJ1-3	.	CASSLSGTHGNTIYF	TGTGCCAGCAGCCTTTCCGGGACCCACGGAAACACCATATATTTT
TRBV20-1	many	TRBJ2-3	.	CSAREGQVTDTQYF	TGCAGTGCTAGAGAGGGGCAGGTCACAGATACGCAGTATTTT
TRBV28	many	TRBJ1-4	.	CASSLGFATNEKLFF	TGTGCCAGCAGTTTAGGGTTTGCAACTAATGAAAAACTGTTTTTT
TRBV18	.	TRBJ2-1	.	CASADSVSSYNEQFF	TGTGCCAGCGCCGACAGCGTCAGCTCCTACAATGAGCAGTTCTTC
TRBV12-3/TRBV12-4	many	TRBJ2-7	TRBD2	CASSFKNAGGYEQYF	TGTGCCAGCAGTTTTAAGAACGCGGGAGGATACGAGCAGTACTTC
TRBV20-1	.	TRBJ2-7	.	CSAREHSFWAYEQYF	TGCAGTGCTAGAGAACACTCCTTTTGGGCCTACGAGCAGTACTTC
TRBV3-1	many	TRBJ2-5	.	CASSHWVSGQETQYF	TGTGCCAGCAGCCATTGGGTCTCGGGTCAAGAGACCCAGTACTTC
TRBV2	many	TRBJ1-2	.	CASKGSGTNYGYTF	TGTGCCAGCAAAGGATCGGGGACTAACTATGGCTACACCTTC
TRBV11-3	.	TRBJ1-6	TRBD1	CASRRDRVNNSPLHF	TGTGCCAGCAGACGGGACAGGGTCAATAATTCACCCCTCCACTTT
TRBV24-1	few	TRBJ1-1	.	CATGSRGGTEAFF	TGTGCCACCGGGAGCAGGGGCGGCACTGAAGCTTTCTTT
TRBV14	.	TRBJ2-1	.	CASSPSLYYNEQFF	TGTGCCAGCAGCCCCTCCCTATACTACAATGAGCAGTTCTTC
TRBV6-1	many	TRBJ2-1	.	CASSEAGGHNEQFF	TGTGCCAGCAGTGAAGCAGGGGGACACAATGAGCAGTTCTTC
TRBV18	.	TRBJ1-5	TRBD1	CASSPSNRGQNQPQHF	TGTGCCAGCTCACCATCTAACAGGGGACAGAATCAGCCCCAGCATTTT
TRBV27	few	TRBJ1-1	.	CASSVGGRTEAFF	TGTGCCAGCAGTGTAGGGGGTCGCACTGAAGCTTTCTTT
TRBV20-1	many	TRBJ2-1	.	CSYHYANEQFF	TGCAGTTACCACTACGCCAATGAGCAGTTCTTC